This T cell receptor beta chain was sequenced for a study of tumor-infiltrating lymphocytes in localized non-small cell lung cancer. Details on this clone: Its antigen is as yet unknown. The identical CDR3 is also encoded by other nucleotide sequences in the sample.

Study results and limitations: Each assay used a separate piece of the same tissue.

Germline lookup yields CDR1 LNHDA and CDR2 SQIVND (reference sequence). CDR3 length: 14 residues. Trimming removed 3 bases from V and 4 bases from J; junction bases left unmatched: 6. TCRdb's copy holds only in-frame clones and misses some; the assay was immunoSEQ multiplex PCR. The sample lists approximately 16,000 clones, about 42% occurring once. Sequencing was performed on lung tumor tissue. The receptor was isolated from a human donor with non-small cell lung cancer. This sequence joins TRBV19 and TRBJ2-7, with TRBD1 identical over 7 bases. CDR3 region: CASSIGDSRYEQYF. The CDR3 DNA sequence: TGTGCCAGTAGTATTGGGGACAGCCGATACGAGCAGTACTTC.